One sample yielded the 8 T cell receptor beta chains listed below, sequenced in a study of CD4+ T cells in melanoma. Using immunoSEQ multiplex PCR, the repertoire was profiled, and TCRdb retains in-frame clones only, with some absent. The repertoire holds some 150,000 clones, with about 93% as singletons. These receptors were taken from a human donor with melanoma.

The rearrangement uses TRBV6-6 and TRBJ2-5; 11 bases map to TRBD2. The CDR3 length is 16 residues. Looked up from germline, CDR1 is MNHNY and CDR2 is SVGAGI (reference sequence). V was clipped by 4 bases and J by 5 bases; unmatched bases: 9. CDR3 in amino acids: CASSSHSGGARETQYF. The CDR3 DNA reads TGTGCCAGCAGTTCCCATAGCGGGGGGGCTCGGGAGACCCAGTACTTC.

The chain uses TRBV7-3 and TRBJ2-7, with a possible D match to TRBD2 (5 bases). CDR1 is SGHTA and CDR2 is FQGTGA in the germline V gene. Trimming pared 2 bases from V and 2 bases from J, leaving 13 bases between. The CDR3 contains 15 residues. CDR3 sequence (DNA): TGTGCCAGCAGCTTACAGGCTAGCCCTACCTACGAGCAGTACTTC. Amino acids: CASSLQASPTYEQYF.

The rearrangement links TRBV11-2 to TRBJ2-3, with TRBD2 matching over 8 bases. Germline V lookup: CDR1 SGHAT, CDR2 FQNNGV. V lost 7 bases and J lost 6; bases outside the gene matches: 6. This CDR3 is 13 amino acids long. CDR3 DNA: TGTGCCAGCACGCGGGGGGCCGGCGATACGCAGTATTTT. It translates to CASTRGAGDTQYF.

The chain has TRBV5-1 and TRBJ2-3; tentative D call: TRBD1 (6 bases). CDR1 is SGHRS, CDR2 YFSETQ, per germline. CDR3 length: 15 amino acids. Trimming cost V 8 bases and J 5 bases, with 21 bases left between them. The CDR3: CASFAGTQIIDTQYF. The CDR3 nucleotides read TGCGCCAGTTTCGCCGGGACACAAATTATAGATACGCAGTATTTT.

As to this clone: The junction and the germline gene differ at one end; a read error may be behind it. V and J are TRBV19 and TRBJ1-1; D remains ambiguous. This CDR3 has 11 residues. Germline V gene sequence: CDR1 LNHDA, CDR2 SQIVND (reference sequence). CDR3: CASTISRRAFF. In DNA form, the CDR3 reads TGTGCCAGTACTATAAGTAGGAGAGCTTTCTTT.

The V and J genes are TRBV28 and TRBJ2-1; D possibly corresponds to TRBD1 (5 bases). The germline CDR1 and CDR2 sequences are MDHEN and SYDVKM. Trimming took 3 bases from V and 9 from J, leaving 9 bases between them. This CDR3 has 12 amino acids. The CDR3 coding sequence is TGTGCCAGCAGTTTGTGGGGCATTGAGCAGTTCTTC. Its protein is CASSLWGIEQFF.

The CDR3 sequence is CASSLNSAGPRSPLHF. The DNA for the CDR3 is TGTGCCAGCAGTTTGAACAGTGCAGGGCCGCGATCACCCCTCCACTTT. The rearrangement joins TRBV27 to TRBJ1-6; D is perhaps TRBD1 (5 bases). CDR3 length: 16 amino acids. From germline, CDR1 is MNHEY and CDR2 SMNVEV (reference sequence). With 3 bases removed from V and 10 bases from J, the gap between germline ends came to 19 bases.

The chain employs TRBV5-4 and TRBJ2-3; 7 bases align to TRBD2. Germline lookup yields CDR1 SGHNT and CDR2 YYREEE (reference sequence). V trimming: 5 bases; J trimming: 4 bases; junction bases outside the gene matches: 7. The CDR3 covers 14 residues. The DNA for the CDR3 is TGTGCCAGCAGGTCCAGCGGGGCGGCAGATACGCAGTATTTT. Translation: CASRSSGAADTQYF.